These 25 T cell receptor beta chains were all obtained from the same sample, sequenced in a study of control samples from healthy donors and cancer patients. Sequenced by immunoSEQ multiplex PCR; TCRdb stores in-frame clones only, minus some. The sample includes around 120,000 clones, 70% to 90% of them seen just once. Sequencing input: blood. Receptors originate from a man aged 35-49 years in good health.

Only one count was recorded for this clone. The J gene is TRBJ2-2, the V gene TRBV25-1, with no clear D. Germline V gene data show CDR1 as MGHDK and CDR2 as SYGVNS. V dropped 6 bases and J dropped 7 bases, with 6 bases sitting between them. The CDR3 has 11 amino acids. The CDR3 nucleotides read TGTGCCAGCAGATGGGACGGGGAGCTGTTTTTT. Its translation: CASRWDGELFF.

This chain connects TRBV3-1 (or the pseudogene TRBV3-2) to TRBJ1-1; D possibly corresponds to TRBD1 (6 bases). Trimming left V 3 bases short and J 0 bases short, with 11 bases between. Germline CDR1 LGHDT, CDR2 YNNKEL (reference sequence). The CDR3 is 15 amino acids. CDR3 loop: CASSHGNRVNTEAFF. The CDR3 nucleotides read TGTGCCAGCAGCCATGGAAACAGGGTGAACACTGAAGCTTTCTTT.

CDR3 DNA: TGCGCCAGCAGTGAGTCGGGGACTAGCTCTCGCACAGATACGCAGTATTTT. Its protein product is CASSESGTSSRTDTQYF. This sequence joins TRBV10-2 and TRBJ2-3; 9 bases agree with TRBD2. This CDR3 spans 17 amino acids. Germline trimming cut 0 bases from V and 1 base from J; bases unmatched to any gene: 5. CDR1 and CDR2 (germline): WSHSY, SAAADI.

This sequence joins TRBV4-3 and TRBJ1-2; possible D gene TRBD1, 5 bases. Trimming left V 0 bases short and J 7 bases short, with 12 bases between. CDR3 length: 14 residues. Germline V lookup: CDR1 LGHNA, CDR2 YSLEER. DNA for the CDR3: TGCGCCAGCAGCCAAGATCTGACTGGGGCTGGCTACACCTTC. It translates to CASSQDLTGAGYTF.

The V and J genes are TRBV19 and TRBJ1-1; D remains unclear. Trimming shortened V by 4 bases and J by 1 base, and 7 bases separated the two germline ends. The CDR3 is 13 residues long. The germline V gene encodes CDR1 LNHDA and CDR2 SQIVND (reference sequence). This CDR3 reads CASSSDPNTEAFF. CDR3 nucleotide sequence: TGTGCCAGTAGTAGTGACCCGAACACTGAAGCTTTCTTT.

This clone was picked up one time. DNA of the CDR3: TGCGCCAGCAGCTTGGCGTCTACCTACTCCTACAATGAGCAGTTCTTC. Translated, it gives CASSLASTYSYNEQFF. The rearrangement uses TRBV5-1 and TRBJ2-1; D uncertain. Trimming shortened V by 0 bases and J by 0 bases, and 10 bases separated the two germline ends. Germline-derived CDR1 and CDR2 are SGHRS and YFSETQ. The CDR3 length is 16 residues.

The J gene is TRBJ1-1, the V gene TRBV7-3; D unclear. CDR1 and CDR2 (germline): SGHTA, FQGTGA. CDR3 size: 13 residues. V was cut by 3 bases and J by 4 bases, with 9 bases left in between. CDR3: CASSLGGGTEAFF. The CDR3, as DNA: TGTGCCAGCAGCTTGGGAGGTGGCACTGAAGCTTTCTTT. The complete variable domain, with remaining parts taken from reference TRBV7-3 and TRBJ1-1, reads GAGVSQTPSNKVTEKGKYVELRCDPISGHTALYWYRQSLGQGPEFLIYFQGTGAADDSGLPNDRFFAVRPEGSVSTLKIQRTERGDSAVYLCASSLGGGTEAFFGQGTRLTVV.

The chain recombines TRBV13 with TRBJ2-7; D perhaps matches TRBD2 (7 bases). CDR3 length: 16 residues. Per the germline V gene, CDR1 is PRHDT and CDR2 is FYEKMQ (reference sequence). V lost 4 bases to trimming and J lost 7 bases, with 23 bases between them. CDR3 amino acids: CASSSWGAGRVGEQYF. In DNA, the CDR3 is TGTGCCAGCAGCTCCTGGGGGGCAGGGAGGGTAGGGGAGCAGTACTTC.

This clone appeared a few times. The chain is built from TRBV5-1 and TRBJ2-2; D is undetermined. Germline lookup yields CDR1 SGHRS and CDR2 YFSETQ. V gave up 1 base and J gave up 6 bases, with 16 bases separating them. The CDR3 extends over 16 amino acids. DNA of the CDR3: TGCGCCAGCAGCTTGCGGCCCTTAGATGGACCCGGGGAGCTGTTTTTT. Amino acid sequence: CASSLRPLDGPGELFF.

V and J are TRBV7-8 and TRBJ2-2; 8 bases fit TRBD1. The V gene end was trimmed by 4 bases and the J gene end by 9 bases; junction bases not matched to a gene: 4. The germline V gene has CDR1 SGHVS and CDR2 FQNEAQ. This CDR3 is built from 13 residues. CDR3 nucleotides: TGTGCCAGCAGCTCCGACAGGGGCAGGGAGCTGTTTTTT. Protein: CASSSDRGRELFF.

This clone has a single count. This chain joins TRBV24-1 and TRBJ2-7, with D possibly matching TRBD1 (5 bases). Trimming pared 0 bases from V and 4 bases from J, leaving 21 bases between. The CDR3 runs to 18 residues. Per germline, CDR1 KGHDR and CDR2 SFDVKD. CDR3 residues: CATSDLQGVREDSYEQYF. The CDR3 nucleotides read TGTGCCACCAGTGATTTGCAAGGCGTCAGGGAAGATTCTTACGAGCAGTACTTC.

In nucleotides, the CDR3 is TGTGCCACCAGTGATTCACAGGCGACCCAGTACTTC. Translating it yields CATSDSQATQYF. This rearrangement joins TRBV24-1 to TRBJ2-5, with D perhaps matching TRBD1 (5 bases). Germline V gene sequence: CDR1 KGHDR, CDR2 SFDVKD. The V end was cut by 2 bases, the J end by 7 bases, with 7 bases between. The CDR3 is 12 amino acids.

J is TRBJ2-4 and V is TRBV4-2; tentative D call: TRBD1 (5 bases). Germline CDR1 reads LGHNA; CDR2 reads YNFKEQ. CDR3 length equals 13 residues. Deletions cut 0 bases from V and 15 bases from J, with 15 bases between. CDR3 DNA: TGTGCCAGCAGCCAAGATCGGGCCAGGGATATGTACTTC. Protein product: CASSQDRARDMYF.

The table lists this clone with a count of one. The chain recombines TRBV5-1 with TRBJ2-7, with D perhaps matching TRBD1 or TRBD2 (5 bases each). The CDR3 covers 15 residues. In germline, CDR1 is SGHRS, CDR2 YFSETQ. V was cut by 0 bases and J by 3 bases, with 13 bases left in between. DNA of the CDR3: TGCGCCAGCAGCTTGGGAGGGCAGGGCAGCTACGAGCAGTACTTC. Encoded protein: CASSLGGQGSYEQYF. The complete variable domain, with remaining parts taken from reference TRBV5-1 and TRBJ2-7, reads KAGVTQTPRYLIKTRGQQVTLSCSPISGHRSVSWYQQTPGQGLQFLFEYFSETQRNKGNFPGRFSGRQFSNSRSEMNVSTLELGDSALYLCASSLGGQGSYEQYFGPGTRLTVT.

V usage is TRBV3-1 (or the pseudogene TRBV3-2) and J usage is TRBJ1-1; 11 bases map to TRBD1. V lost 4 bases, J lost 1 base, and 5 bases stayed unmatched. The length of the CDR3 is 16 residues. Germline lookup yields CDR1 LGHDT and CDR2 YNNKEL (reference sequence). The CDR3: CASSRRTGGGNTEAFF. CDR3 in DNA: TGTGCCAGCAGCCGCCGGACAGGGGGCGGGAACACTGAAGCTTTCTTT.

This chain joins TRBV24-1 and TRBJ2-7, with D uncertain. Germline lookup yields CDR1 KGHDR and CDR2 SFDVKD. CDR3 length equals 14 residues. Trimming shortened V by 3 bases and J by 4 bases, and 12 bases separated the two germline ends. CDR3 in DNA: TGTGCCACCAGTGATCCGACGGCTGGATACGAGCAGTACTTC. As protein: CATSDPTAGYEQYF.

This chain's CDR3 is CASGTGVYEKLFF. The CDR3 DNA reads TGCGCCAGCGGGACAGGGGTATATGAAAAACTGTTTTTT. The chain joins TRBV23-1 to TRBJ1-4, with 10 bases lining up with TRBD1. TRBV23-1 is an ORF, with its function uncertain. Trimming cost V 8 bases and J 6 bases; bases outside gene matches: 3. This CDR3 is 13 amino acids long.

The chain links TRBV9 to TRBJ1-2; no definite D call. This CDR3 is 14 amino acids long. Germline V gene lookup returns CDR1 SGDLS and CDR2 YYNGEE. Trimming took off 3 bases at V and 7 bases at J, with 16 bases between the two ends. The CDR3 spells CASSGGDSPTGYTF. The CDR3 nucleotides are TGTGCCAGCAGCGGTGGGGATAGTCCTACTGGCTACACCTTC.

V usage is TRBV7-9 and J usage is TRBJ1-2, with no clear D. V lost 4 bases and J lost 2, with 5 bases in between. The CDR3 loop spans 12 amino acids. CDR1 SEHNR and CDR2 FQNEAQ come from the germline V gene (reference sequence). DNA for the CDR3: TGTGCCAGCAGCTCGGGGAACTATGGCTACACCTTC. Translating gives CASSSGNYGYTF.

The chain couples TRBV19 to TRBJ1-2; TRBD1 matches 10 bases. This CDR3 has 14 residues. V lost 6 bases and J lost 8; bases outside the gene matches: 9. Germline V gene data show CDR1 as LNHDA and CDR2 as SQIVND (reference sequence). The CDR3 DNA follows: TGTGCCAGTAGACTGACAGGGGGCGCGGGCGGCTACACCTTC. Protein: CASRLTGGAGGYTF.

V is TRBV21-1 and J is TRBJ1-2; the D call TRBD1 from the table was never checked on the DNA. TRBV21-1 is deemed a pseudogene. The CDR3 has 15 residues. CDR3 bases: TGTGCCAGCAGCACATTAATTACAGGTAACTATGGCTACACCTTC. Residues: CASSTLITGNYGYTF.

The chain has TRBV30 and TRBJ2-7; 10 bases are shared with TRBD1. CDR1 and CDR2 (germline): GTSNPN, SVGIG (reference sequence). Losses at the gene ends were 1 base for V and 5 bases for J; bases not matched to a gene: 2. The CDR3 is made up of 13 amino acids. CDR3 in amino acids: CAWSGGTGDEQYF. The CDR3 coding sequence is TGTGCCTGGAGTGGGGGGACAGGGGACGAGCAGTACTTC.

The CDR3 DNA reads TGTGCCAGCAGCTTGGGGGGAGGTACTGAAGCTTTCTTT. As protein: CASSLGGGTEAFF. V and J are TRBV5-6 and TRBJ1-1; D unclear. The CDR3 length is 13 residues. Germline CDR1 is SGHDT and CDR2 is YYEEEE. V was trimmed by 0 bases and J by 5 bases, leaving 8 bases between them.

J is TRBJ1-6 and V is TRBV6-1; D call uncertain. Trimming cost V 3 bases and J 3 bases, with 3 bases left between them. Germline V gene sequence: CDR1 MNHNS, CDR2 SASEGT. The CDR3 runs to 13 residues. In DNA form, the CDR3 reads TGTGCCAGCAGTGATTACTATAATTCACCCCTCCACTTT. It specifies CASSDYYNSPLHF.

The chain joins TRBV5-4 to TRBJ2-5; TRBD2 matches 10 bases. The CDR3 consists of 15 residues. V gave up 3 bases and J gave up 5 bases; unmatched junction bases: 7. The germline CDR1 and CDR2 sequences are SGHNT and YYREEE (reference sequence). CDR3 DNA: TGTGCCAGCAGCTACGTAGCGGGGGGCCCGGAGACCCAGTACTTC. It is translated as CASSYVAGGPETQYF.